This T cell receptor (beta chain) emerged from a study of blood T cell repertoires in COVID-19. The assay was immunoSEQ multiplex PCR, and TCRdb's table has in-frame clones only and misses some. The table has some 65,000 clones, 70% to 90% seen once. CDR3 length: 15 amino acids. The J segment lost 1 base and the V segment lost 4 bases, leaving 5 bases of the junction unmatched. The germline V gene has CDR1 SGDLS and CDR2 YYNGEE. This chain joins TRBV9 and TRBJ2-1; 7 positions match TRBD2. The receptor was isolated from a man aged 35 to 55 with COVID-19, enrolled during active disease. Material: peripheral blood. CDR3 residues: CASSSLAVSYNEQFF. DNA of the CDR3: TGTGCCAGCAGCAGTCTAGCGGTTTCCTACAATGAGCAGTTCTTC.